Following are 28 T cell receptor beta chains from one sample sequenced in a study of blood T cell repertoires in COVID-19. Assay used: immunoSEQ multiplex PCR; TCRdb lists only in-frame clones, some missing. The sample holds approximately 220,000 clones, roughly 87% seen once. The material sequenced was PBMCs or T cells enriched from blood (not recorded which). Receptors were obtained from a woman aged 25 to 45 with acute COVID-19.

This rearrangement joins TRBV21-1 to TRBJ1-4; the table's D call TRBD1 went unverified against the DNA. TRBV21-1 has pseudogene status. CDR3 size: 14 residues. The CDR3 here is CASSRRVTNEKLFF. The CDR3 nucleotides read TGTGCCAGCAGCCGCAGGGTCACTAATGAAAAACTGTTTTTT.

The chain has TRBV27 and TRBJ1-6, with TRBD1 as a possible D gene (5 bases). This CDR3 spans 13 amino acids. V was cut by 6 bases and J by 11 bases, with 14 bases left in between. Per germline, CDR1 MNHEY and CDR2 SMNVEV (reference sequence). This CDR3 is CASRGQGLTPLHF. As DNA, the CDR3 is TGTGCCAGCAGAGGGCAGGGACTGACACCCCTCCACTTT.

The V call is TRBV5-6, the J call TRBJ1-2, with D hard to call. The CDR3 is 13 residues long. In germline, CDR1 is SGHDT, CDR2 YYEEEE. Between the trimmed V and J ends, which lost 3 bases and 0 bases, there was a span of 6 bases. In DNA form, the CDR3 reads TGTGCCAGCAGCTCCCCCTCTAACTATGGCTACACCTTC. Protein sequence: CASSSPSNYGYTF.

V is TRBV5-1 and J is TRBJ2-7; 12 positions agree with TRBD2. The CDR3 sequence is 16 residues long. The germline gives CDR1 SGHRS, CDR2 YFSETQ. With V trimmed by 0 bases and J by 7 bases, 8 bases remained unmatched. CDR3 DNA sequence: TGCGCCAGCAGCTTGGAAGCTAGCGGGGGGGCGGAGGAGCAGTACTTC. This codes for CASSLEASGGAEEQYF.

The chain is built from TRBV14 and TRBJ1-3; D unresolved. Trimming cost V 0 bases and J 6 bases, with 9 bases left between them. The germline CDR1 and CDR2 sequences are SGHDN and FVKESK. The CDR3 contains 14 residues. The DNA of the CDR3 is TGTGCCAGCAGCCAAGATGAGCTGGTAAACACCATATATTTT. Its protein is CASSQDELVNTIYF.

The CDR3 spells CASSLDRWWANSTDTQYF. DNA of the CDR3: TGTGCCAGCAGCTTAGATAGGTGGTGGGCGAATAGCACAGATACGCAGTATTTT. The rearrangement joins TRBV11-2 to TRBJ2-3; D not certain. The V end was cut by 0 bases, the J end by 0 bases, with 16 bases between. Germline CDR1 reads SGHAT; CDR2 reads FQNNGV. The CDR3 covers 18 residues.

The rearrangement links TRBV11-3 to TRBJ1-2; D remains ambiguous. Germline CDR1 and CDR2: SGHNT and YENEEA. The length of the CDR3 is 15 residues. The V gene lost 6 bases and the J gene lost 4 bases, with 18 bases spanning the gap. CDR3 bases: TGTGCCAGCAGGGCGGAGGGCTCAGACGTCTATGGCTACACCTTC. As protein: CASRAEGSDVYGYTF. Full variable domain (missing parts from reference TRBV11-3 and TRBJ1-2): EAGVVQSPRYKIIEKKQPVAFWCNPISGHNTLYWYLQNLGQGPELLIRYENEEAVDDSQLPKDRFSAERLKGVDSTLKIQPAELGDSAVYLCASRAEGSDVYGYTFGSGTRLTVV.

The V gene is TRBV7-6, the J gene TRBJ1-2; tentatively, D is TRBD1 (5 bases). The CDR3 has 11 residues. CDR1 is SGHVS, CDR2 FNYEAQ, per germline. Between the trimmed V and J ends, which lost 5 bases and 9 bases, there was a span of 10 bases. The CDR3, as DNA: TGTGCCAGCAGCCCTGGGGGGAGCTACACCTTC. Its translation: CASSPGGSYTF. Supplemented by reference TRBV7-6 and TRBJ1-2, the full variable domain reads GAGVSQSPRYKVTKRGQDVALRCDPISGHVSLYWYRQALGQGPEFLTYFNYEAQQDKSGLPNDRFSAERPEGSISTLTIQRTEQRDSAMYRCASSPGGSYTFGSGTRLTVV.

The V gene is TRBV11-2, the J gene TRBJ2-1; tentative D call: TRBD2 (5 bases). V dropped 7 bases and J dropped 7 bases, with 20 bases sitting between them. From germline, CDR1 is SGHAT and CDR2 FQNNGV. This CDR3 spans 15 amino acids. CDR3 amino acids: CASTPRASPDNEQFF. The CDR3 nucleotides read TGTGCCAGCACCCCGAGGGCTAGCCCCGATAATGAGCAGTTCTTC. The entire variable domain, with the rest obtained from reference TRBV11-2 and TRBJ2-1, is as follows: EAGVAQSPRYKIIEKRQSVAFWCNPISGHATLYWYQQILGQGPKLLIQFQNNGVVDDSQLPKDRFSAERLKGVDSTLKIQPAKLEDSAVYLCASTPRASPDNEQFFGPGTRLTVL.

This clone is a singleton in its sample. The chain is built from TRBV9 and TRBJ2-7; TRBD1 might be the D (6 bases). The CDR3 is made up of 14 amino acids. The ends were cut back, 0 bases at V and 2 bases at J, with 9 bases in the middle. In germline, CDR1 is SGDLS, CDR2 YYNGEE. The CDR3 sequence: CASSVGGHPYEQYF. In nucleotides, the CDR3 is TGTGCCAGCAGCGTAGGGGGACATCCCTACGAGCAGTACTTC.

The rearrangement uses TRBV5-1 and TRBJ2-7; 9 positions match TRBD1. This CDR3 is built from 15 residues. Germline CDR1 reads SGHRS; CDR2 reads YFSETQ. V lost 3 bases to trimming and J lost 2 bases; unmatched junction nucleotides: 6. Written as DNA, the CDR3 is TGCGCCAGCAGCTCTGGACAGGGGAGTACCTACGAGCAGTACTTC. This gives the protein CASSSGQGSTYEQYF. The full variable domain, completed using reference TRBV5-1 and TRBJ2-7, is KAGVTQTPRYLIKTRGQQVTLSCSPISGHRSVSWYQQTPGQGLQFLFEYFSETQRNKGNFPGRFSGRQFSNSRSEMNVSTLELGDSALYLCASSSGQGSTYEQYFGPGTRLTVT.

The rearrangement links TRBV11-2 to TRBJ2-3; no clear D gene. CDR1 SGHAT and CDR2 FQNNGV come from the germline V gene. The CDR3 loop spans 14 amino acids. V was pared by 3 bases and J by 2 bases, with 9 bases between. The CDR3 DNA is TGTGCCAGCAGCTTTCCCGACAACACAGATACGCAGTATTTT. Translation gives CASSFPDNTDTQYF.

This chain connects TRBV5-1 to TRBJ2-2, with 8 bases that match TRBD1. The V gene's germline CDR1 is SGHRS and CDR2 YFSETQ. The CDR3 covers 15 residues. The V and J ends lost 2 bases and 6 bases, in that order; junction bases with no gene match: 6. The CDR3: CASSFGQGMSGELFF. CDR3 nucleotide sequence: TGCGCCAGCAGCTTCGGACAGGGAATGTCCGGGGAGCTGTTTTTT.

This clone was detected only once. V and J are TRBV7-2 and TRBJ2-2; D is perhaps TRBD2 (6 bases). The CDR3 runs 17 residues. Trimming pared 2 bases from V and 6 bases from J, leaving 19 bases between. The germline gives CDR1 SGHTA, CDR2 FQGNSA. Written as DNA, the CDR3 is TGTGCCAGCAGCTTAAGGTCCAGGGAGGTTTTGCCCGGGGAGCTGTTTTTT. This codes for CASSLRSREVLPGELFF.

The V call is TRBV5-4, the J call TRBJ1-3; a weak D match, TRBD1 (5 bases). Germline CDR1 SGHNT, CDR2 YYREEE (reference sequence). Deletions cut 0 bases from V and 0 bases from J, with 7 bases between. The CDR3 spans 15 residues. CDR3 in DNA: TGTGCCAGCAGCTTGGGGGGGGACTCTGGAAACACCATATATTTT. Translating it yields CASSLGGDSGNTIYF.

The gene calls are TRBV11-3 and TRBJ1-1, with D unresolved. CDR1 SGHNT and CDR2 YENEEA come from the germline V gene. Trimming removed 2 bases at V and 6 bases at J, with 7 bases between. This CDR3 comprises 12 residues. In DNA form, the CDR3 reads TGTGCCAGCAGCTTAAGAGGCGCTGAAGCTTTCTTT. Its translation is CASSLRGAEAFF.

This clone was found once. The rearrangement uses TRBV2 and TRBJ2-1; D remains unclear. V gave up 1 base and J gave up 6 bases, with 13 bases separating them. Germline V gives CDR1 SNHLY, CDR2 FYNNEI. This CDR3 contains 15 residues. CDR3 in DNA: TGTGCCAGCAGTGAAGGGCCCCTCCCTCCCAATGAGCAGTTCTTC. This gives the protein CASSEGPLPPNEQFF. Complete variable domain (other parts from reference TRBV2 and TRBJ2-1): EPEVTQTPSHQVTQMGQEVILRCVPISNHLYFYWYRQILGQKVEFLVSFYNNEISEKSEIFDDQFSVERPDGSNFTLKIRSTKLEDSAMYFCASSEGPLPPNEQFFGPGTRLTVL.

The V call is TRBV21-1, the J call TRBJ1-3; the tabulated D call, TRBD1, remains unverified against the DNA. TRBV21-1 is a documented pseudogene. The CDR3 consists of 21 residues. CDR3 bases: TGTGCCAGCAGCAAAGTTCGCTGGGGACAGAAGGGTGGGGACTCTGGAAACACCATATATTTT. It is translated as CASSKVRWGQKGGDSGNTIYF.

This chain connects TRBV10-2 to TRBJ2-7; the D gene is possibly TRBD1 (6 bases). Germline V gene lookup returns CDR1 WSHSY and CDR2 SAAADI. The CDR3 has 15 amino acids. Trimming took 3 bases from V and 5 from J, leaving 17 bases between them. CDR3 sequence reads: CASSEPTGPTDEQYF. CDR3 bases: TGCGCCAGCAGTGAACCGACAGGCCCCACTGACGAGCAGTACTTC.

The chain carries TRBV5-1 and TRBJ2-3; D is perhaps TRBD1 (6 bases). The ends were cut back, 7 bases at V and 8 bases at J, with 14 bases in the middle. CDR3 length: 12 residues. In germline, CDR1 is SGHRS, CDR2 YFSETQ. CDR3 bases: TGCGCCAGCCGAGGGGGTGTCGGTACGCAGTATTTT. Its protein product is CASRGGVGTQYF.

The chain recombines TRBV29-1 with TRBJ1-4, with 12 bases identical to TRBD1. Germline lookup yields CDR1 SQVTM and CDR2 ANQGSEA. The CDR3 totals 16 residues. The V gene end was trimmed by 6 bases and the J gene end by 4 bases; junction bases not matched to a gene: 9. The CDR3: CSVETGQGALNEKLFF. Written as DNA, the CDR3 is TGCAGCGTCGAAACGGGACAGGGGGCGCTTAATGAAAAACTGTTTTTT. The full variable domain, with the rest looked up from reference TRBV29-1 and TRBJ1-4, is SAVISQKPSRDICQRGTSLTIQCQVDSQVTMMFWYRQQPGQSLTLIATANQGSEATYESGFVIDKFPISRPNLTFSTLTVSNMSPEDSSIYLCSVETGQGALNEKLFFGSGTQLSVL.

This clone was seen only once. The chain joins TRBV7-9 to TRBJ1-5; 8 bases align to TRBD1. Germline loops: CDR1 SEHNR, CDR2 FQNEAQ (reference sequence). V trimming: 1 base; J trimming: 4 bases; junction bases outside the gene matches: 3. CDR3 size: 15 residues. CDR3 nucleotides: TGTGCCAGCAGCTTAGGACAGGGGTTAAATCAGCCCCAGCATTTT. Protein sequence: CASSLGQGLNQPQHF. The whole variable domain, remainder taken from reference TRBV7-9 and TRBJ1-5, is DTGVSQNPRHKITKRGQNVTFRCDPISEHNRLYWYRQTLGQGPEFLTYFQNEAQLEKSRLLSDRFSAERPKGSFSTLEIQRTEQGDSAMYLCASSLGQGLNQPQHFGDGTRLSIL.

The sample holds one count of this clone. This chain joins TRBV19 and TRBJ1-1; D gene uncertain. CDR1 is LNHDA, CDR2 SQIVND, per germline (reference sequence). With 1 base removed from V and 1 base from J, the gap between germline ends came to 10 bases. There are 15 residues in the CDR3. CDR3 sequence (DNA): TGTGCCAGTAGTATAGTTCGGGGATCGAACACTGAAGCTTTCTTT. Its protein product is CASSIVRGSNTEAFF.

This clone was observed a handful of times. The J gene is TRBJ1-1, the V gene TRBV5-1, with D maybe TRBD1 (6 bases). Trimming removed 3 bases at V and 1 base at J, with 7 bases between. The CDR3 contains 13 residues. Germline assignment: CDR1 SGHRS and CDR2 YFSETQ. The CDR3: CASSSQGNTEAFF. The CDR3 region has the DNA TGCGCCAGCAGCTCACAGGGGAACACTGAAGCTTTCTTT.

This chain uses TRBV24-1 with TRBJ2-3, with 12 bases that match TRBD2. The CDR3 spans 14 residues. V was pared by 3 bases and J by 6 bases, with 0 bases of the junction left unmatched. The V gene's germline CDR1 is KGHDR and CDR2 SFDVKD. The CDR3 protein is CATSDGTSGDTQYF. The CDR3 DNA sequence: TGTGCCACCAGTGATGGGACTAGCGGGGATACGCAGTATTTT.

In DNA form, the CDR3 reads TGTGCCCGTCGACAGGGATCGAGCACAGATACGCAGTATTTT. It encodes CARRQGSSTDTQYF. The rearrangement uses TRBV30 and TRBJ2-3; the match to TRBD1 covers 7 bases. Germline CDR1 GTSNPN, CDR2 SVGIG (reference sequence). V lost 8 bases to trimming and J lost 0 bases; unmatched junction nucleotides: 8. This CDR3 has 14 residues.

The chain couples TRBV5-3 to TRBJ2-1; 11 bases map to TRBD1. TRBV5-3 falls under the ORF class, with uncertain function. The J segment lost 4 bases and the V segment lost 10 bases, leaving 13 bases of the junction unmatched. The CDR3 extends over 16 amino acids. CDR3 sequence reads: CAGQGARAGSYNEQFF. CDR3 coding DNA: TGTGCCGGACAGGGGGCGCGGGCGGGGAGTTACAATGAGCAGTTCTTC.

This rearrangement joins TRBV27 to TRBJ1-1, with D unclear. Trimming removed 1 base from V and 5 bases from J, with 14 bases in between. The CDR3 has 15 residues. Germline CDR1 and CDR2: MNHEY and SMNVEV (reference sequence). CDR3 protein: CASSLLREVGTEAFF. CDR3 DNA: TGTGCCAGCAGTTTATTGAGGGAGGTTGGGACTGAAGCTTTCTTT.